This record looks at one T cell receptor beta chain sequence and its context. What it binds is unknown. With the read ending 3 residues before the CDR3 end, the germline J gene is used to fill in that end. This CDR3 is built from 13 residues. Per the germline V gene, CDR1 is KGHSH and CDR2 is LQKENI. The data derive from a study of T cells in women clearing cervical HPV infection. Sequencing was performed with immunoSEQ multiplex PCR; in TCRdb, only in-frame clones are kept and a portion is missing. This listing includes under 45,000 clones. Findings of the study overall: T-cell numbers per sample were unknown and may explain richness differences. TRBV6-7 abundance was lower in cases than controls (around 0.1% versus 0.15%).

The clonotype was recovered from a woman aged 18 to 75 with a cervical HPV16 infection that either progressed to CIN3+ or cleared (not recorded which). What was sequenced was blood buffy coat. J is TRBJ1-2 and V is TRBV18; 7 bases align to TRBD1. CDR3 residues: CASSRAGTDTYTF. The sequenced part of the CDR3 DNA is TGTGCCAGCTCACGGGCGGGGACAGATACC.